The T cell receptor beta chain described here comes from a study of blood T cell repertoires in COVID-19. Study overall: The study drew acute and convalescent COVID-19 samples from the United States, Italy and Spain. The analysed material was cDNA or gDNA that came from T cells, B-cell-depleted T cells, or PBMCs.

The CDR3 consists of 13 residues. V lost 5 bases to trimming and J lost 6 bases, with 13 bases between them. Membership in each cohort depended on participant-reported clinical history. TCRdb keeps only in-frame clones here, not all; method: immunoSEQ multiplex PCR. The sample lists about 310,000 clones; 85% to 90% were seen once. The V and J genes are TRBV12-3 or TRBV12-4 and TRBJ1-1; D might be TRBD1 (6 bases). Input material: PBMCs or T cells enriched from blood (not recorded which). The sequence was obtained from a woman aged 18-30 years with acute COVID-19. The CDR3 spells CASSTKGEPEAFF. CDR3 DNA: TGTGCCAGCAGTACTAAGGGGGAACCTGAAGCTTTCTTT.